Sequencing of this T cell receptor (beta chain) was carried out in a study of beta chain features in type 1 diabetes. The wider study: Similarity in age, gender and cell yields was seen between patients and healthy donors.

A single heparinised blood sample, averaging around 0.11 L, was obtained per donor. This clone was found a few times. The CDR3 runs to 15 residues. Germline V gene lookup returns CDR1 SGHVS and CDR2 FQNEAQ. The V gene lost 0 bases and the J gene lost 4 bases, with 9 bases spanning the gap. Since all of the isolated RNA was reverse transcribed, expressed TCRB transcripts were what got sequenced. Clones were sequenced by immunoSEQ multiplex PCR, and TCRdb holds only the in-frame ones, with some missing. The sample contains approximately 340,000 clones, around 15% of which appear only once. The receptor's source is a woman under 30 in good health. The sample taken for sequencing was naive CD4+ T cells from blood. This chain connects TRBV7-8 to TRBJ2-2; D gene uncertain. The CDR3 protein is CASSLARRVTGELFF. The DNA for the CDR3 is TGTGCCAGCAGCTTAGCGCGTAGAGTCACCGGGGAGCTGTTTTTT.